Listed below are T cell receptor beta chains from one sample, sequenced in a study of shared clonotypes between healthy human individuals. Using immunoSEQ multiplex PCR, the repertoire was profiled, and TCRdb retains in-frame clones only, with some absent. The sample comprises approximately 2.5 million clones, around 90% of which are singletons, and under 0.15% rests with the top ten. Sequenced material: naive CD4+ T cells sorted from blood. These receptors were obtained from a man aged 18 to 35 in good health. The CDR3 runs from the conserved cysteine through the conserved F or W. Each record gives: D gene, V gene, J gene, CDR3 protein. D genes are given only for firm matches.

NA	TRBV14	TRBJ2-5	CASSQGGYQYF
TRBD2	TRBV6-1	TRBJ2-5	CASSAASGGARETQYF
NA	TRBV29-1	TRBJ1-3	CSVAAGTTSGNTIYF
TRBD2	TRBV6-5	TRBJ2-1	CASSYFAGGGSDEQFF
NA	TRBV2	TRBJ1-5	CASRPESQGPQHF
TRBD1	TRBV29-1	TRBJ2-1	CSVDKGDRTYNEQFF
NA	TRBV6-1	TRBJ1-5	CASSESFAQPQHF
NA	TRBV10-3	TRBJ2-6	CATGTGPGSGANVLTF
NA	TRBV18	TRBJ1-2	CASSPPEGSNYGYTF
NA	TRBV30	TRBJ1-3	CAWSVISSSGNTIYF
TRBD1	TRBV7-8	TRBJ1-2	CASSQNPGTAYGYTF
NA	TRBV30	TRBJ2-5	CAWSVGPYQETQYF
NA	TRBV11-2	TRBJ2-7	CASSTGPGLIYEQYF
NA	TRBV30	TRBJ1-4	CAWSGRAQGEKLFF
TRBD2	TRBV6-5	TRBJ2-2	CASKAGLTGELFF
NA	TRBV7-9	TRBJ2-7	CASSIFKGGHEQYF
TRBD2	TRBV7-3	TRBJ2-7	CASLSGGPSYEQYF
NA	TRBV9	TRBJ1-3	CASSVEAGNTIYF
NA	TRBV6-5	TRBJ1-4	CASSYSGSTNEKLFF
TRBD1	TRBV27	TRBJ2-1	CASIRQGSDEQFF
NA	TRBV28	TRBJ2-2	CASSFRWRNTGELFF
NA	TRBV25-1	TRBJ2-7	CASSGGARGMYEQYF
NA	TRBV11-2	TRBJ1-1	CASSLLGGMNTEAFF
NA	TRBV2	TRBJ2-2	CASSEARDTGELFF
NA	TRBV5-6	TRBJ2-7	CASSLGGFSGPEQYF
NA	TRBV5-1	TRBJ2-5	CASSFGEGETQYF
NA	TRBV30	TRBJ2-2	CAWVLSGTNTGELFF
TRBD1	TRBV10-2	TRBJ2-7	CASRTGTVDSYEQYF
NA	TRBV18	TRBJ1-1	CASSATSEAFF
NA	TRBV19	TRBJ2-2	CASSITSNTGELFF
TRBD1	TRBV5-1	TRBJ1-1	CASSLGDRGDTEAFF
NA	TRBV6-5	TRBJ1-3	CASSYSTVSGNTIYF
TRBD1	TRBV2	TRBJ1-5	CASTGQAYQPQHF
NA	TRBV30	TRBJ1-5	CAWSSPFLDQPQHF
NA	TRBV5-6	TRBJ1-1	CASSLEVGPNTEAFF
NA	TRBV19	TRBJ1-1	CASSMGRESNTEAFF
NA	TRBV5-1	TRBJ2-7	CASSPGRGSYEQYF
TRBD2	TRBV6-1	TRBJ2-6	CASSEAGTSGFSGANVLTF
NA	TRBV28	TRBJ1-3	CASSLVSDTIYF
TRBD1	TRBV4-1	TRBJ1-2	CASSQPGQRNHGYTF
NA	TRBV9	TRBJ2-1	CASSVAGTYNEQFF
TRBD2	TRBV15	TRBJ2-7	CATSRDVIREGGVSNEQYF
NA	TRBV15	TRBJ1-2	CATSRDRAGQSYGYTF
NA	TRBV19	TRBJ2-1	CASSQTGWSYNEQFF
TRBD1	TRBV30	TRBJ1-4	CAWRGGIGKLFF
NA	TRBV9	TRBJ2-2	CATSLAPNTGELFF
NA	TRBV29-1	TRBJ2-1	CSVERPPRSYNEQFF
NA	TRBV6-5	TRBJ1-2	CASSYSRGANYGYTF
NA	TRBV7-9	TRBJ1-1	CASSLQLNTEAFF
TRBD2	TRBV11-3	TRBJ2-3	CASSPGTSGTSTDTQYF
TRBD2	TRBV5-1	TRBJ2-3	CASSLAAGGRTDTQYF
TRBD1	TRBV30	TRBJ1-5	CAWNPGGTAHQPQHF
NA	TRBV27	TRBJ2-3	CASSLWAGAPTDTQYF
NA	TRBV5-6	TRBJ1-6	CASSLGVWGSINSPLHF
TRBD2	TRBV14	TRBJ2-2	CASSQVLAGVGELFF
TRBD2	TRBV5-1	TRBJ2-3	CASSLGTSGSTDTQYF